This T cell receptor beta chain was captured in a study of T cells in Graves' hyperthyroidism and ophthalmopathy. Amplification of TCR beta CDR3 regions was performed using RNA transcripts as template. The HTBI primer set served for first-round RT-PCR of the TCR CDR3. A single record per CDR3 protein comes from TCRdb applying MiXCR to the multiplex PCR reads. This sample has around 420,000 distinct CDR3 sequences, with around 16% found just once. Unmatched junction bases numbered 4, after V lost 8 bases and J lost 0 bases. The length of the CDR3 is 15 residues. Germline values: CDR1 MNHNS, CDR2 SASEGT.

Sequenced sample: blood. This TCR derives from a young woman with Graves' hyperthyroidism. The genes are TRBV6-1 and TRBJ2-1; TRBD2 agrees at 10 bases. The CDR3 sequence is CASRSGGVSYNEQFF. The CDR3 DNA is TGTGCCAGCCGGAGCGGGGGGGTCTCCTACAATGAGCAGTTCTTC.